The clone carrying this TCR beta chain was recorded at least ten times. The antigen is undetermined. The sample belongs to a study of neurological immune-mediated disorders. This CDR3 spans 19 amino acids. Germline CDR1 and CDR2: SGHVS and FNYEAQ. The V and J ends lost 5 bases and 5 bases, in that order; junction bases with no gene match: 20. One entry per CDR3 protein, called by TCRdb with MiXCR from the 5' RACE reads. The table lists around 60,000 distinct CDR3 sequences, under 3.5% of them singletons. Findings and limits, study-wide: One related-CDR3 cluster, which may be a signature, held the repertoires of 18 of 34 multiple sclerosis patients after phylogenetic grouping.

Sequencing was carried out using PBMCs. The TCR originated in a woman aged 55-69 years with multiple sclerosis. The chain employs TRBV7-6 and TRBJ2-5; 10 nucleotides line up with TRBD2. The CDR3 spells CASSPHTYSGRFGSETQYF. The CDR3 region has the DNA TGTGCCAGCAGCCCCCACACCTATAGCGGGAGGTTTGGGTCGGAGACCCAGTACTTC.